This entry is about one T cell receptor beta chain. Its antigen is still unknown. One junction end does not reproduce the germline sequence, and a read error may be involved. TCR beta CDR3 region amplification was performed from RNA transcripts. The HTBI primer set served for first-round RT-PCR of the TCR CDR3. TCRdb fed the multiplex PCR reads into MiXCR, producing one record per CDR3 protein. This table has about 680,000 distinct CDR3 sequences, just over 35% appearing once. Newly diagnosed hyperthyroidism, duration under 2 months, in patients aged 18 to 65. Every diagnosis used clinical symptoms, serum thyroxine and TRAb, thyroid ultrasound and orbital computed tomography. Fresh peripheral blood, 7.5 to 10 ml, yielded the PBMCs. These data are taken from a study of T cells in Graves' hyperthyroidism and ophthalmopathy. Study results and caveats: In the blood, most expanded thyroid clonotypes above 0.001 appeared as well.

The CDR3 is 13 amino acids. The germline gives CDR1 SGHTA, CDR2 FQGNSA. The genes are TRBV7-2 and TRBJ2-7, with D unclear. The sequence derives from a woman aged 40 to 50 with Graves' hyperthyroidism. The sequenced material came from blood. The chain's CDR3 is CASSLYTMPEPYF. CDR3 coding DNA: TGTGCCAGCAGCCTATATACAATGCCCGAGCCGTACTTC.